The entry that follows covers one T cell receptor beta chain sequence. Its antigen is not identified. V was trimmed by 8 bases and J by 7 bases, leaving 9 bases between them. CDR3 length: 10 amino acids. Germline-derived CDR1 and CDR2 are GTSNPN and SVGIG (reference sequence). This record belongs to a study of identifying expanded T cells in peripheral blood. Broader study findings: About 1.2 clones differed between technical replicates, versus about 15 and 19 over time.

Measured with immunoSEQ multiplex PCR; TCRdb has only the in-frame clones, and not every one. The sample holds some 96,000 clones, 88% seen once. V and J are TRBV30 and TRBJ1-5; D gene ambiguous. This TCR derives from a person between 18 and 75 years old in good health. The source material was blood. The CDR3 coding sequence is TGTGCCGGCCAGGTACAGCCCCAGCATTTT. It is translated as CAGQVQPQHF.